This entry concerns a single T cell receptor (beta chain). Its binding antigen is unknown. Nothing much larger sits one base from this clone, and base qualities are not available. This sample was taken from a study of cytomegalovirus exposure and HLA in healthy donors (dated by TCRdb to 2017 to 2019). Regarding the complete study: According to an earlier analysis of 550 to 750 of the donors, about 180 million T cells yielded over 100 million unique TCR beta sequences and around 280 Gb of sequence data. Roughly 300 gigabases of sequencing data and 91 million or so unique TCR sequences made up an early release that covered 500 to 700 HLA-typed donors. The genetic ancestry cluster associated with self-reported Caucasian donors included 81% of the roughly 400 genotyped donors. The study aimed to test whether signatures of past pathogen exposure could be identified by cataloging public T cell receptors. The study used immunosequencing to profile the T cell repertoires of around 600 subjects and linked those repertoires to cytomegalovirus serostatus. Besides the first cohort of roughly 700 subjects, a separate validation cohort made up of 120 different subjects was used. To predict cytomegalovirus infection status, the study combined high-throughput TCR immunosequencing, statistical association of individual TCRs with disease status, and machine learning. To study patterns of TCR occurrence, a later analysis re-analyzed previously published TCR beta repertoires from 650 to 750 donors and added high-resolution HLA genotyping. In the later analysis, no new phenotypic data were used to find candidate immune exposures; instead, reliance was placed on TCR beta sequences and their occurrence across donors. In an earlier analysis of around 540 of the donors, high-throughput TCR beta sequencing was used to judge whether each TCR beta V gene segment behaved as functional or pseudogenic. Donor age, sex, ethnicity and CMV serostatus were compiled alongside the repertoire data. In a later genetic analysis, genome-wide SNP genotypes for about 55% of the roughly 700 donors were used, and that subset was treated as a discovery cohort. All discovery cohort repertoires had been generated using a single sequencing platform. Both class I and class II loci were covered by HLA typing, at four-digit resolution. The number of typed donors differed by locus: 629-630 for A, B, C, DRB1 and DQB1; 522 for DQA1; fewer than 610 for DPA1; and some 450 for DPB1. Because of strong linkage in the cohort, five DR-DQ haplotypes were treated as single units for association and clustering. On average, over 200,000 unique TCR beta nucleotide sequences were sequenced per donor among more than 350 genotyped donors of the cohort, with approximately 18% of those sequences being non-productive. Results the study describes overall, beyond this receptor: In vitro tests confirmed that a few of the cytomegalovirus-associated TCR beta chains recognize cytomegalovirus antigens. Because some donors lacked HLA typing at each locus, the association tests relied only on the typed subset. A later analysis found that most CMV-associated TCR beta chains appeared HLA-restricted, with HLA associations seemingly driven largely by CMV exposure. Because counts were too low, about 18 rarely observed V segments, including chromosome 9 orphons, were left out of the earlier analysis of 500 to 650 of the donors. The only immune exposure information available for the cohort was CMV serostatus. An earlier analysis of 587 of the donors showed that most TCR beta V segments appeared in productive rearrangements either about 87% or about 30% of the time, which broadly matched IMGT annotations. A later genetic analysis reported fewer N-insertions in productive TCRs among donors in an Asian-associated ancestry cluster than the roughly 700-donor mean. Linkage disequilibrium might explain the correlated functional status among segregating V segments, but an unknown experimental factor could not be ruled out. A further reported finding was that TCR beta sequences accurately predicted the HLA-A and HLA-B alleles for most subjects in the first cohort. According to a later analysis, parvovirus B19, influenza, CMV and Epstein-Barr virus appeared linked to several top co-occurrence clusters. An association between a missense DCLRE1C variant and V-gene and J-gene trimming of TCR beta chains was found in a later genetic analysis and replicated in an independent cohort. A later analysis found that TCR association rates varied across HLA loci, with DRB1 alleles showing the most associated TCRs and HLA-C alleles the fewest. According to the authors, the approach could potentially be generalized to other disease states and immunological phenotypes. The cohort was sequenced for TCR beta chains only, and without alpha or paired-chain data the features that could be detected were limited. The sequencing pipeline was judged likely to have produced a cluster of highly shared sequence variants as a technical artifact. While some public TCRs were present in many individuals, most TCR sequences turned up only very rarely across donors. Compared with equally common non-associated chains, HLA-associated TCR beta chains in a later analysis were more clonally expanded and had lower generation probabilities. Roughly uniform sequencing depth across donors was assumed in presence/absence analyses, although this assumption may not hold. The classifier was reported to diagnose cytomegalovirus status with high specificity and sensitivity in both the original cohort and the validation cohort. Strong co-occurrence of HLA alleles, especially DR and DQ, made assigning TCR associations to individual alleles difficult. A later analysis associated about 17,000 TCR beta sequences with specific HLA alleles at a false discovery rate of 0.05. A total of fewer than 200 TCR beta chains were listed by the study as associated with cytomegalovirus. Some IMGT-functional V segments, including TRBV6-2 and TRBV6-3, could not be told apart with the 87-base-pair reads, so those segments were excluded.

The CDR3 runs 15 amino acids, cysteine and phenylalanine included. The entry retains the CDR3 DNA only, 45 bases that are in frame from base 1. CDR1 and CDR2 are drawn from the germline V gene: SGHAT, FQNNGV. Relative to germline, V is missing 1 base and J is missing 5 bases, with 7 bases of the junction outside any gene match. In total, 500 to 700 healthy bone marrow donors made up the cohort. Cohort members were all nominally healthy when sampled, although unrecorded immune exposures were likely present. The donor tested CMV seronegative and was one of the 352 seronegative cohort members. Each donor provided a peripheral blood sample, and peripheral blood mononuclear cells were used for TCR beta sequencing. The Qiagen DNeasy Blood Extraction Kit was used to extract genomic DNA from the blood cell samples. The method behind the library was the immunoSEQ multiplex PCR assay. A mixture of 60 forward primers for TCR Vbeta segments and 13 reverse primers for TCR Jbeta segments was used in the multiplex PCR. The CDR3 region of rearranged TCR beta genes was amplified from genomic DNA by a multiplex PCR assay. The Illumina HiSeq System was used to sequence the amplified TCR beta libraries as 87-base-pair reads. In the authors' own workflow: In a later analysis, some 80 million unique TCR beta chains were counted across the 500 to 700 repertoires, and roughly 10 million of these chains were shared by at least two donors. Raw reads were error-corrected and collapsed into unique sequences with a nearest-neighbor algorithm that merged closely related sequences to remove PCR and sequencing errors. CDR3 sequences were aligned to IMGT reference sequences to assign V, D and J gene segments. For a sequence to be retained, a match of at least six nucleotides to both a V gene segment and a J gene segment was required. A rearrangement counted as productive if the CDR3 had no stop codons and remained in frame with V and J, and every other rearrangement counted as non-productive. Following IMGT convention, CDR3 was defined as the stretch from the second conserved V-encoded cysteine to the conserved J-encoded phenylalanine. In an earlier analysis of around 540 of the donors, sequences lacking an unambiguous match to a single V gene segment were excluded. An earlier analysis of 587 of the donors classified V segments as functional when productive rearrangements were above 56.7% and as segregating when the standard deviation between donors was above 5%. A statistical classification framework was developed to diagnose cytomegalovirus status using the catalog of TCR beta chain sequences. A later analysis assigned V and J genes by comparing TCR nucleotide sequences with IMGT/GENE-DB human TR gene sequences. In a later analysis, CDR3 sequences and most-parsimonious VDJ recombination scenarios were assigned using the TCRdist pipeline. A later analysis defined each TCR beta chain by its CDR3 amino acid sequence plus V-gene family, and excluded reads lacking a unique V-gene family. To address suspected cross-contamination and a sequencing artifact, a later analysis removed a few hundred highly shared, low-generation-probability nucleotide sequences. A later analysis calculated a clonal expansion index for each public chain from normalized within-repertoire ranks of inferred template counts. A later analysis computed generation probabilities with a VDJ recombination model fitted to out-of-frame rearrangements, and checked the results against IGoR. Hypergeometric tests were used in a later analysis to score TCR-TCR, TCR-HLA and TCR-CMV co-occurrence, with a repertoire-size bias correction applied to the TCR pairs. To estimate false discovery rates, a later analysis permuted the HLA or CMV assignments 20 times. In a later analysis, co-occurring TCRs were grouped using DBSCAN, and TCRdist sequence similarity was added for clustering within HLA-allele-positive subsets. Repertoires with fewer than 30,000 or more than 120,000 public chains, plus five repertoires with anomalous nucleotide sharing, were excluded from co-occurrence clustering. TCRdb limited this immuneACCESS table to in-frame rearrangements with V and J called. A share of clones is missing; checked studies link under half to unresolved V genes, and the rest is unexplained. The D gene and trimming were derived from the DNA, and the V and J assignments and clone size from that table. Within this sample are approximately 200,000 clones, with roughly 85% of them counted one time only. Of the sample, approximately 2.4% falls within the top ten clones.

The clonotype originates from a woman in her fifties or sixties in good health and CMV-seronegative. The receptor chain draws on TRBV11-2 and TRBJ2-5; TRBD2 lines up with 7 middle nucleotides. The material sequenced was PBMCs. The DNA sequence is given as TGTGCCAGCAGCTTAGGGGGAGGGCGCGTCGAGACCCAGTACTTC. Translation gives CASSLGGGRVETQYF.